This passage covers 28 T cell receptor beta chains from one sample sequenced in a study of CD8+ T cells in alopecia areata. Described treatment: oral pan-JAK inhibitor, 5-10 mg twice daily. TCR sequencing used cDNA made by reverse transcription of extracted RNA. The table came from immunoSEQ multiplex PCR; TCRdb's copy has only in-frame clones and leaves some out. The profile shows under 200,000 clones, 55% to 75% of them singletons. The specimen comprised CD4+ T cells sorted from blood, sampled at week 24, from a patient treated with tofacitinib. These receptors were obtained from a human donor with alopecia areata.

For this clone: Other DNA variants within this sample encode the same CDR3. The chain combines TRBV18 with TRBJ1-5; D unresolved. Germline V gives CDR1 KGHSH, CDR2 LQKENI. The CDR3 is 12 amino acids. Trimming took off 3 bases at V and 1 base at J, with 1 base between the two ends. CDR3 sequence reads: CASSPSNQPQHF. CDR3 bases: TGTGCCAGCTCACCGAGCAATCAGCCCCAGCATTTT. Complete variable domain (other parts from reference TRBV18 and TRBJ1-5): NAGVMQNPRHLVRRRGQEARLRCSPMKGHSHVYWYRQLPEEGLKFMVYLQKENIIDESGMPKERFSAEFPKEGPSILRIQQVVRGDSAAYFCASSPSNQPQHFGDGTRLSIL.

The CDR3 loop reads CASSQVGVGGEQFF. As DNA, the CDR3 is TGCGCCAGCAGCCAAGTGGGGGTTGGGGGGGAGCAGTTCTTC. The chain uses TRBV4-1 and TRBJ2-1, with D maybe TRBD2 (6 bases). In germline, CDR1 is MGHRA, CDR2 YSYEKL. The V gene lost 1 base and the J gene lost 10 bases, with 14 bases spanning the gap. There are 14 residues in the CDR3.

This clone was seen a handful of times. CDR3 sequence reads: CASSYWDRVGEKLFF. The CDR3 DNA reads as TGTGCCAGCAGTTACTGGGACAGGGTTGGAGAAAAACTGTTTTTT. The J gene is TRBJ1-4, the V gene TRBV6-6; 9 positions agree with TRBD1. Germline V gives CDR1 MNHNY, CDR2 SVGAGI (reference sequence). The J segment lost 8 bases and the V segment lost 1 base, leaving 5 bases of the junction unmatched. The CDR3 runs 15 residues.

The V and J genes are TRBV20-1 and TRBJ2-1; TRBD1 might be the D (5 bases). Germline V gives CDR1 DFQATT, CDR2 SNEGSKA (reference sequence). The CDR3 has 11 amino acids. The ends were cut back, 6 bases at V and 9 bases at J, with 12 bases in the middle. Here the CDR3 reads CSARQSIEQFF. Written as DNA, the CDR3 is TGCAGTGCCAGACAGTCCATTGAGCAGTTCTTC.

The genes are TRBV5-1 and TRBJ2-6; tentatively, D is TRBD2 (6 bases). The CDR3 spans 16 residues. Germline V gives CDR1 SGHRS, CDR2 YFSETQ. The V and J ends lost 4 bases and 0 bases respectively, with 11 bases between them. CDR3 DNA sequence: TGCGCCAGCAGCCCGGAGGGGAGCTCTGGGGCCAACGTCCTGACTTTC. This translates into CASSPEGSSGANVLTF.

The chain combines TRBV5-1 with TRBJ1-1; no clear D gene. This CDR3 has 14 amino acids. V was shortened by 6 bases and J by 3 bases, with 15 bases between the two germline ends. Per germline, CDR1 SGHRS and CDR2 YFSETQ. Here the CDR3 DNA reads TGCGCCAGCACAGGCCCTCCTAAGGACACTGAAGCTTTCTTT. This codes for CASTGPPKDTEAFF.

This chain joins TRBV30 and TRBJ2-3; D is unresolved. Germline assignment: CDR1 GTSNPN and CDR2 SVGIG (reference sequence). The CDR3 length is 13 residues. Trimming removed 5 bases from V and 2 bases from J, with 11 bases in between. The CDR3 protein is CAWSHLLTDTQYF. The CDR3 DNA is TGTGCCTGGTCCCATCTTCTCACAGATACGCAGTATTTT.

CDR3 sequence reads: CASSGQGNTEAFF. DNA for the CDR3: TGTGCCAGCAGTGGTCAGGGAAACACTGAAGCTTTCTTT. The chain links TRBV25-1 to TRBJ1-1, with D possibly being TRBD1 (5 bases). V was trimmed by 4 bases and J by 2 bases, leaving 8 bases between them. The CDR3 has 13 residues. Germline V CDR1 and CDR2: MGHDK, SYGVNS.

The gene calls are TRBV7-2 and TRBJ2-7, with TRBD2 as a possible D gene (5 bases). Germline-derived CDR1 and CDR2 are SGHTA and FQGNSA. V was pared by 2 bases and J by 3 bases, with 14 bases between. The CDR3 covers 15 residues. The DNA of the CDR3 is TGTGCCAGCAGCTTATACAGCCTCGGGGTCTACGAGCAGTACTTC. Translating gives CASSLYSLGVYEQYF.

This chain links TRBV6-1 with TRBJ2-3, with D perhaps matching TRBD2 (5 bases). Trimming left V 6 bases short and J 11 bases short, with 15 bases between. The CDR3 has 12 residues. CDR1 and CDR2 from the germline V gene are MNHNS and SASEGT. The CDR3 nucleotides are TGTGCCAGCAGCCCGGCGGGCCGCATGCAGTATTTT. It specifies CASSPAGRMQYF.

This clone has just a few counts. The chain recombines TRBV5-1 with TRBJ2-7; D ambiguous. The CDR3 consists of 12 residues. The V and J ends lost 0 bases and 6 bases respectively, with 7 bases between them. Germline V gives CDR1 SGHRS, CDR2 YFSETQ. This chain's CDR3 is CASSLETSEQYF. Here the CDR3 DNA reads TGCGCCAGCAGCTTGGAGACTTCCGAGCAGTACTTC.

The chain has TRBV29-1 and TRBJ2-5, with D tentatively TRBD2 (5 bases). CDR3 length equals 10 residues. Trimming removed 7 bases at V and 6 bases at J, with 9 bases between. Per the germline V gene, CDR1 is SQVTM and CDR2 is ANQGSEA. The CDR3 protein is CSGRAQTQYF. The CDR3 DNA sequence: TGCAGCGGGCGGGCTCAGACCCAGTACTTC.

This clone was seen more than once but under ten times. The chain combines TRBV30 with TRBJ2-5; the match to TRBD2 covers 7 bases. This CDR3 has 16 residues. V shed 0 bases and J 2 bases; nucleotides not matched to a gene: 9. Germline V lookup: CDR1 GTSNPN, CDR2 SVGIG (reference sequence). The CDR3 spells CAWSVRGLAAQETQYF. CDR3 coding DNA: TGTGCCTGGAGTGTACGTGGTCTAGCGGCTCAAGAGACCCAGTACTTC.

Only a few counts were recorded for this clone. CDR3 region: CASSLAQINTDTQYF. DNA of the CDR3: TGCGCCAGCAGCTTGGCCCAGATTAACACAGATACGCAGTATTTT. The V gene is TRBV5-1, the J gene TRBJ2-3; D not resolved. The CDR3 has 15 residues. V lost 0 bases and J 2 bases, leaving 10 bases between the germline ends. The germline V gene encodes CDR1 SGHRS and CDR2 YFSETQ.

This chain connects TRBV30 to TRBJ2-2, with TRBD1 identical over 9 bases. J was trimmed by 0 bases and V by 3 bases; bases with no gene match: 8. The CDR3 is 17 amino acids. Per germline, CDR1 GTSNPN and CDR2 SVGIG (reference sequence). Here the CDR3 reads CAWSDRGRPANTGELFF. The CDR3 region has the DNA TGTGCCTGGAGCGACAGGGGGAGACCCGCGAACACCGGGGAGCTGTTTTTT.

V usage is TRBV30 and J usage is TRBJ2-7; D gene unclear. Germline values: CDR1 GTSNPN, CDR2 SVGIG (reference sequence). The CDR3 has 12 amino acids. This CDR3 is CASGPAPYEQYF. CDR3 DNA: TGTGCTTCCGGACCGGCTCCCTACGAGCAGTACTTC. Based on the CDR3 plus reference TRBV30 and TRBJ2-7, the full variable domain is SQTIHQWPATLVQPVGSPLSLECTVEGTSNPNLYWYRQAAGRGLQLLFYSVGIGQISSEVPQNLSASRPQDRQFILSSKKLLLSDSGFYLCASGPAPYEQYFGPGTRLTVT.

V and J are TRBV30 and TRBJ1-4, with D tentatively TRBD1 (5 bases). Trimming removed 4 bases at V and 7 bases at J, with 19 bases between. This CDR3 region has 15 residues. Germline CDR1 is GTSNPN and CDR2 is SVGIG (reference sequence). The CDR3 nucleotides are TGTGCCTGGACCGTTGGGGCAGGGTTGGGTGAAAAACTGTTTTTT. This codes for CAWTVGAGLGEKLFF.

CDR3 bases: TGTGCCTGGAGTGTACGGGGAGGGGCCTACGAGCAGTACTTC. The encoded protein is CAWSVRGGAYEQYF. The chain carries TRBV30 and TRBJ2-7, with TRBD2 matching 7 bases. Germline trimming cut 0 bases from V and 2 bases from J; bases unmatched to any gene: 4. The CDR3 has 14 residues. Germline CDR1 reads GTSNPN; CDR2 reads SVGIG (reference sequence).

The CDR3 sequence is CASSFGHGTGPGANVLTF. The DNA of the CDR3 is TGTGCCAGCAGCTTCGGCCACGGGACAGGGCCTGGGGCCAACGTCCTGACTTTC. V usage is TRBV7-2 and J usage is TRBJ2-6, with TRBD1 identical over 9 bases. The trim removed 3 bases at V and 2 bases at J, leaving 8 bases unmatched. Germline values: CDR1 SGHTA, CDR2 FQGNSA. The CDR3 has 18 amino acids.

This clone was observed a handful of times. V gene TRBV15 combines with J gene TRBJ1-1; D ambiguous. The germline V gene has CDR1 LNHNV and CDR2 YYDKDF (reference sequence). The ends were cut back, 0 bases at V and 4 bases at J, with 9 bases in the middle. The CDR3 loop spans 14 amino acids. The CDR3 DNA reads as TGTGCCACCAGCAGAGATAGGATCAGCACTGAAGCTTTCTTT. Protein sequence: CATSRDRISTEAFF.

The chain links TRBV25-1 to TRBJ1-5, with 8 bases matching TRBD1. The length of the CDR3 is 13 residues. Germline CDR1 and CDR2: MGHDK and SYGVNS. Trimming removed 2 bases from V and 10 bases from J; junction bases left unmatched: 4. DNA for the CDR3: TGTGCCAGCAGTGAAATGGGACAGGTCCCCCAGCATTTT. Its translation: CASSEMGQVPQHF.

The CDR3 nucleotides are TGTGCCAGCAGCTTAGAGACTAGCGGGGGATTTAGCTCCTACGAGCAGTACTTC. It codes for CASSLETSGGFSSYEQYF. J is TRBJ2-7 and V is TRBV7-8, with 12 bases matching TRBD2. Germline assignment: CDR1 SGHVS and CDR2 FQNEAQ. Trimming took 1 base from V and 0 from J; bases not matched to a gene: 7. The CDR3 is 18 amino acids.

The chain carries TRBV30 and TRBJ1-2; D is unresolved. CDR3 length equals 11 residues. The V gene lost 3 bases and the J gene lost 4 bases, with 6 bases spanning the gap. CDR1 and CDR2 from the germline V gene are GTSNPN and SVGIG (reference sequence). CDR3 nucleotides: TGTGCCTGGAGGGGTTTCTATGGCTACACCTTC. Its protein is CAWRGFYGYTF.

This chain joins TRBV10-3 and TRBJ2-5; no definite D call. The V gene's germline CDR1 is ENHRY and CDR2 SYGVKD. The V end was cut by 3 bases, the J end by 5 bases, with 10 bases between. This CDR3 contains 13 residues. The CDR3 nucleotides read TGTGCCATCAGTGACCCCCTAGTCGAGACCCAGTACTTC. This sequence encodes CAISDPLVETQYF.

The chain recombines TRBV29-1 with TRBJ1-1, with D unclear. The CDR3 extends over 13 amino acids. Germline CDR1 SQVTM, CDR2 ANQGSEA. Deletions cut 3 bases from V and 0 bases from J, with 8 bases between. This CDR3 is CSVEARLNTEAFF. CDR3 bases: TGCAGCGTTGAGGCCAGGCTGAACACTGAAGCTTTCTTT.

V and J are TRBV30 and TRBJ2-1; no clear D gene. This CDR3 is built from 14 residues. Trimming removed 1 base at V and 5 bases at J, with 12 bases between. Looked up from germline, CDR1 is GTSNPN and CDR2 is SVGIG (reference sequence). The CDR3 spells CAWSGEQLNNEQFF. The CDR3 bases are TGTGCCTGGAGTGGGGAACAGCTAAACAATGAGCAGTTCTTC.

The chain has TRBV7-9 and TRBJ1-1; 7 nucleotides line up with TRBD1. The trim removed 8 bases at V and 1 base at J, leaving 10 bases unmatched. This CDR3 is built from 15 residues. Germline CDR1 is SEHNR and CDR2 is FQNEAQ (reference sequence). CDR3 region: CASWESRTGNTEAFF. CDR3 sequence (DNA): TGTGCCAGCTGGGAGTCTCGGACAGGGAACACTGAAGCTTTCTTT. Supplemented by reference TRBV7-9 and TRBJ1-1, the full variable domain reads DTGVSQNPRHKITKRGQNVTFRCDPISEHNRLYWYRQTLGQGPEFLTYFQNEAQLEKSRLLSDRFSAERPKGSFSTLEIQRTEQGDSAMYLCASWESRTGNTEAFFGQGTRLTVV.

This chain links TRBV2 with TRBJ2-7; D remains unclear. The CDR3 is 15 residues long. V was clipped by 7 bases and J by 2 bases, with 18 bases between them. The germline V gene encodes CDR1 SNHLY and CDR2 FYNNEI. The CDR3 spells CASKRLELTTYEQYF. DNA of the CDR3: TGTGCCAGCAAAAGACTGGAACTGACAACCTACGAGCAGTACTTC.